There are many counts of the clone carrying this TCR beta chain. The sample is drawn from a study of blood T cells in healthy people across ages. It was with a sample-barcoded 5' primer and a J-beta primer mix that a second PCR of roughly 6 to 11 cycles was run. TCRdb re-called the 5' RACE reads through MiXCR, storing one row per CDR3 protein. The table has about 640,000 distinct CDR3 sequences, about 30% seen once; the top ten hold 15% to 17%. Sequencing used blood. The clonotype was recovered from an elderly woman in good health.

The CDR3 here is CASSFLTRGNEQFF. As DNA, the CDR3 is TGTGCCAGCAGCTTCCTTACTAGAGGCAATGAGCAGTTCTTC. This chain connects TRBV7-9 to TRBJ2-1; perhaps TRBD2 as D (5 bases). The germline V and J ends were trimmed by 3 bases and 6 bases, with 12 bases remaining between them. The CDR3 totals 14 residues. Germline CDR1 is SEHNR and CDR2 is FQNEAQ (reference sequence).